Below, one T cell receptor beta chain is given with its context. Antigen specificity is unknown. TCRdb ran MiXCR on the 5' RACE reads and lists one entry per CDR3 protein. The sample lists about 330,000 distinct CDR3 sequences, around 7% seen once, with 15% to 20% in the top ten. V dropped 7 bases and J dropped 7; count of bases not matched to a gene: 12. The CDR3 covers 16 residues. This record comes from a study of T cells after yellow fever vaccination. Study background: Preparation of fractions with low cell numbers was performed using SMART-Seq v4 Ultra Low Input. Points from the study as a whole: Abundant clonotypes from the bulk population could contaminate FACS-sorted repertoires.

The chain recombines TRBV12-3 or TRBV12-4 with TRBJ2-1; 11 nucleotides align to TRBD1. The TCR sequence derives from a man between 18 and 29 years old who received the YFV17D yellow fever vaccine. Source: PBMCs, taken approximately 47 days after the first yellow fever vaccination. Written as DNA, the CDR3 is TGTGCCAGCATCCTTGGACAGGGGGCGAAGGCAAATGAGCAGTTCTTC. Protein sequence: CASILGQGAKANEQFF.